The present T cell receptor (beta chain) was sequenced within a study of cytomegalovirus exposure and HLA in healthy donors. Study-level points and caveats: In a later analysis, common viral pathogens appeared linked to several of the most significant clusters. Later analysis demonstrated an association between a missense DCLRE1C variant and TCR beta V- and J-gene trimming. Reportedly, a later analysis found an Asian-associated ancestry cluster had fewer N-insertions than the approximately 700-donor mean.

This CDR3 comprises 15 residues. CDR1 MRHNA and CDR2 SNTAGT come from the germline V gene. The V and J ends lost 0 bases and 6 bases respectively, with 14 bases between them. The PCR ran on 60 Vbeta and 13 Jbeta primers. Sequencing used immunoSEQ multiplex PCR; TCRdb keeps in-frame clones, though not all of them. The data show some 130,000 clones, with over 70% seen just once and about 1.8% held by the top ten. For this clone: Its antigen remains unknown.

The gene calls are TRBV6-4 and TRBJ2-5; D might be TRBD1 (5 bases). This sequence originates from a woman between 40 and 50 years old in good health and CMV-seronegative. Source material: PBMCs. The CDR3, as DNA: TGTGCCAGCAGTGACTCAGAGAACAGGAAAAAGACCCAGTACTTC. It codes for CASSDSENRKKTQYF.